Shown below are 27 T cell receptor beta chains from a single sample sequenced in a study. From the RT-PCR reads, TCRdb called clonotypes with MiXCR, one entry per CDR3 protein. Among fewer than 800,000 distinct CDR3 sequences listed, 14% were seen once. Sequencing was performed on memory CD4+ T cells from blood. Receptors were obtained from a female donor in good health, serving as a healthy control.

The CDR3 DNA reads TGTGCCATCGTATCAAACACAGGGGACAATGAGCAGTTCTTC. This codes for CAIVSNTGDNEQFF. The chain joins TRBV28 to TRBJ2-1; 7 bases match TRBD1. Unmatched junction bases numbered 11, after V lost 10 bases and J lost 5 bases. CDR1 is MDHEN and CDR2 is SYDVKM in the germline V gene. The CDR3 is 14 amino acids.

This clonotype was picked up a small number of times. This chain uses TRBV3-1 with TRBJ2-1; TRBD1 matches at 7 bases. CDR1 is LGHDT, CDR2 YNNKEL, per germline (reference sequence). V dropped 4 bases and J dropped 2; count of bases not matched to a gene: 5. The CDR3 extends over 15 amino acids. CDR3 DNA: TGTGCCAGCAGCCCGGGACAGCCCGCCTACAATGAGCAGTTCTTC. Translating gives CASSPGQPAYNEQFF.

Many counts were recorded for this clonotype. The junction departs from the called germline gene at one end, perhaps through a read error. J is TRBJ2-1 and V is TRBV7-7; D possibly corresponds to TRBD1 (5 bases). CDR3 length: 15 residues. Per the germline V gene, CDR1 is SSHAT and CDR2 is FNYEAQ (reference sequence). CDR3 in DNA: TGTGCTAGCAGCCCAGGGATCGCTCCGGGCAATGAGCAGTTCTTC. Protein sequence: CASSPGIAPGNEQFF. Full variable domain (rest looked up from reference TRBV7-7 and TRBJ2-1): GAGVSQSPRYKVTKRGQDVTLRCDPISSHATLYWYQQALGQGPEFLTYFNYEAQPDKSGLPSDRFSAERPEGSISTLTIQRTEQRDSAMYRCASSPGIAPGNEQFFGPGTRLTVL.

The chain recombines TRBV7-2 with TRBJ2-2, with unresolved D. The germline CDR1 and CDR2 sequences are SGHTA and FQGNSA. The CDR3 loop spans 14 amino acids. Trimming shortened V by 6 bases and J by 4 bases, and 12 bases separated the two germline ends. The CDR3 bases are TGTGCCAGCAGTCGCACATCATTCACCGGGGAGCTGTTTTTT. Translating it yields CASSRTSFTGELFF.

DNA for the CDR3: TGTGCCAGCAGTTTAAGACTAGCGGGGCTGTCTGGGGCCAACGTCCTGACTTTC. Its translation: CASSLRLAGLSGANVLTF. The V call is TRBV27, the J call TRBJ2-6; the match to TRBD2 covers 11 bases. CDR1 MNHEY and CDR2 SMNVEV come from the germline V gene (reference sequence). The V gene end was trimmed by 2 bases and the J gene end by 1 base; junction bases not matched to a gene: 4. The CDR3 runs to 18 residues.

The V and J genes are TRBV12-3 or TRBV12-4 and TRBJ1-3, with D possibly being TRBD1 (5 bases). Trimming left V 6 bases short and J 4 bases short, with 22 bases between. The CDR3 has 17 residues. CDR3 bases: TGTGCCAGCAGGGTCTTAGGGGAGGGCGTCGTGGGAAACACCATATATTTT. Amino acids: CASRVLGEGVVGNTIYF.

The chain links TRBV30 to TRBJ1-5; D might be TRBD1 (6 bases). In germline, CDR1 is GTSNPN, CDR2 SVGIG (reference sequence). This CDR3 has 13 amino acids. V was clipped by 3 bases and J by 7 bases, with 13 bases between them. This CDR3 is CAWRDPGAQPQHF. The CDR3 DNA sequence: TGTGCCTGGAGAGATCCAGGGGCCCAGCCCCAGCATTTT.

A few counts support this clonotype. The chain recombines TRBV7-9 with TRBJ1-5; D might be TRBD1 (6 bases). V was trimmed by 0 bases and J by 3 bases, leaving 15 bases between them. The CDR3 extends over 17 amino acids. Germline CDR1 reads SEHNR; CDR2 reads FQNEAQ (reference sequence). CDR3 sequence (DNA): TGTGCCAGCAGCTTAGCGGGGGGGCGGTTAGACAATCAGCCCCAGCATTTT. It is translated as CASSLAGGRLDNQPQHF.

The chain employs TRBV28 and TRBJ2-7; 9 nucleotides match TRBD2. This CDR3 has 15 amino acids. Germline V CDR1 and CDR2: MDHEN, SYDVKM. V was pared by 5 bases and J by 4 bases, with 9 bases of the junction left unmatched. The CDR3, as DNA: TGTGCCAGCAGTCCCGAGGGACTAGCTCGGTACGAGCAGTACTTC. The encoded protein is CASSPEGLARYEQYF.

This chain joins TRBV9 and TRBJ2-7; TRBD2 aligns across 9 bases. Trimming at V came to 0 bases and at J to 3 bases, leaving 10 bases not matched to a gene. The CDR3 is made up of 17 amino acids. Germline V gives CDR1 SGDLS, CDR2 YYNGEE. CDR3 sequence reads: CASSVEPASGTLYEQYF. CDR3 DNA: TGTGCCAGCAGCGTAGAGCCGGCTAGCGGGACGCTCTACGAGCAGTACTTC.

This clonotype was seen a handful of times. This rearrangement joins TRBV29-1 to TRBJ2-1, with D perhaps matching TRBD2 (6 bases). V lost 3 bases to trimming and J lost 10 bases, with 22 bases between them. The CDR3 loop spans 15 amino acids. Looked up from germline, CDR1 is SQVTM and CDR2 is ANQGSEA. CDR3 amino acids: CSVDAAMGLPLEQFF. The CDR3 coding sequence is TGCAGCGTTGACGCGGCGATGGGACTTCCGTTGGAGCAGTTCTTC.

Ten or more counts support this clonotype. This rearrangement joins TRBV10-3 to TRBJ2-7, with 14 positions matching TRBD2. The CDR3 covers 16 residues. Unmatched junction bases numbered 8, after V lost 8 bases and J lost 2 bases. Germline CDR1 ENHRY, CDR2 SYGVKD. The CDR3 here is CAISIGLAGGAYEQYF. The CDR3 nucleotides are TGTGCCATCTCTATTGGACTAGCGGGAGGAGCCTACGAGCAGTACTTC.

A remark on this clonotype: This may come from a read error, since a much larger clone is one base off. The chain has TRBV20-1 and TRBJ2-1; D is perhaps TRBD1 (7 bases). From germline, CDR1 is DFQATT and CDR2 SNEGSKA (reference sequence). V shed 5 bases and J shed 6 bases, with 17 bases lying between them. The CDR3 spans 14 residues. The CDR3 here is CSALDRMRGNEQFF. The CDR3 bases are TGCAGTGCTCTGGACAGGATGCGGGGCAATGAGCAGTTCTTC.

The CDR3 region is CASSLAGDIYNEQFF. The CDR3 bases are TGTGCCAGCAGCTTAGCGGGAGACATCTACAATGAGCAGTTCTTC. The chain recombines TRBV7-9 with TRBJ2-1; D is possibly TRBD2 (5 bases). The CDR3 is 15 amino acids. V lost 0 bases and J lost 3, with 9 bases in between. Germline lookup yields CDR1 SEHNR and CDR2 FQNEAQ (reference sequence).

The chain recombines TRBV27 with TRBJ2-1, with a tentative D call TRBD2 (7 bases). The germline V and J ends were trimmed by 0 bases and 0 bases, with 12 bases remaining between them. This CDR3 is built from 17 residues. Looked up from germline, CDR1 is MNHEY and CDR2 is SMNVEV (reference sequence). The CDR3 nucleotides are TGTGCCAGCAGTTTATCTCCGGCGGGGGCCTCCTACAATGAGCAGTTCTTC. This sequence encodes CASSLSPAGASYNEQFF.

Many counts were recorded for this clonotype. CDR3 bases: TGCAGCGTGCCCGACAGGGCTCGAGATGTCTACACCTTC. Protein sequence: CSVPDRARDVYTF. The chain has TRBV29-1 and TRBJ1-2; 7 bases line up with TRBD1. V was pared by 6 bases and J by 10 bases, with 14 bases of the junction left unmatched. The germline V gene has CDR1 SQVTM and CDR2 ANQGSEA. This CDR3 has 13 amino acids.

Only a few counts were recorded for this clonotype. The chain has TRBV2 and TRBJ1-1; 7 nucleotides line up with TRBD1. V was clipped by 1 base and J by 4 bases; unmatched bases: 15. Germline lookup yields CDR1 SNHLY and CDR2 FYNNEI. The CDR3 runs to 18 residues. The CDR3 region has the DNA TGTGCCAGCAGTGAAGAAGGTCCAGGGGGGTCTCGGAGCACTGAAGCTTTCTTT. It yields the protein CASSEEGPGGSRSTEAFF.

The rearrangement uses TRBV9 and TRBJ1-2; D is undetermined. V lost 0 bases to trimming and J lost 0 bases, with 3 bases between them. Germline lookup yields CDR1 SGDLS and CDR2 YYNGEE. This CDR3 has 13 amino acids. The CDR3 DNA reads TGTGCCAGCAGCGTAGCTCCTAACTATGGCTACACCTTC. Protein: CASSVAPNYGYTF.

This clonotype was seen a handful of times. The genes are TRBV20-1 and TRBJ2-3, with D perhaps matching TRBD2 (5 bases). CDR1 is DFQATT and CDR2 is SNEGSKA in the germline V gene (reference sequence). CDR3 size: 15 residues. V shed 0 bases and J shed 0 bases, with 10 bases lying between them. CDR3: CSARDGETSTDTQYF. The CDR3 DNA sequence: TGCAGTGCTAGAGATGGGGAGACTAGCACAGATACGCAGTATTTT.

The rearrangement links TRBV5-5 to TRBJ2-3, with TRBD1 identical over 7 bases. The CDR3 runs 14 residues. Trimming cost V 6 bases and J 5 bases; bases outside gene matches: 9. CDR1 is SGHKS and CDR2 is YYEKEE in the germline V gene (reference sequence). This CDR3 is CASTHTGAQDTQYF. For the CDR3, the DNA is TGTGCCAGCACCCATACAGGGGCGCAAGATACGCAGTATTTT.

This chain links TRBV3-1 with TRBJ1-5; the D is unclear. Germline V CDR1 and CDR2: LGHDT, YNNKEL (reference sequence). The CDR3 has 14 amino acids. The V end lost 0 bases, the J end lost 2 bases, and 5 bases lay between the germline ends. The CDR3 is CASSQDYGNQPQHF. The DNA of the CDR3 is TGTGCCAGCAGCCAAGATTACGGCAATCAGCCCCAGCATTTT. Based on the CDR3 plus reference TRBV3-1 and TRBJ1-5, the full variable domain is DTAVSQTPKYLVTQMGNDKSIKCEQNLGHDTMYWYKQDSKKFLKIMFSYNNKELIINETVPNRFSPKSPDKAHLNLHINSLELGDSAVYFCASSQDYGNQPQHFGDGTRLSIL.

V gene TRBV28 combines with J gene TRBJ1-3; the match to TRBD1 covers 9 bases. From germline, CDR1 is MDHEN and CDR2 SYDVKM. The trim removed 5 bases at V and 9 bases at J, leaving 14 bases unmatched. The CDR3 totals 16 residues. The CDR3 loop is CASSRHGTGTQGTIYF. The CDR3 bases are TGTGCCAGCAGTCGGCACGGGACAGGGACCCAGGGCACCATATATTTT.

The gene calls are TRBV20-1 and TRBJ2-5; unclear D gene. The CDR3 contains 12 residues. V lost 4 bases to trimming and J lost 2 bases, with 8 bases between them. Germline assignment: CDR1 DFQATT and CDR2 SNEGSKA (reference sequence). The CDR3 nucleotides are TGCAGTGCTATTTACTCGCAAGAGACCCAGTACTTC. This translates into CSAIYSQETQYF.

J is TRBJ2-1 and V is TRBV20-1; 7 bases agree with TRBD2. The V segment lost 4 bases and the J segment 7 bases; nucleotides outside the gene matches: 13. Germline V CDR1 and CDR2: DFQATT, SNEGSKA (reference sequence). CDR3 length: 15 residues. The CDR3 region has the DNA TGCAGTGCTAAACCGACTAGCTCTCTGGGAAATGAGCAGTTCTTC. Translating gives CSAKPTSSLGNEQFF.

Comments on this clonotype: A much larger clone lies one base from this, so it may be a read error. The chain carries TRBV20-1 and TRBJ2-3, with no clear D. The CDR3 sequence is 14 residues long. V lost 3 bases to trimming and J lost 3 bases, with 13 bases between them. In germline, CDR1 is DFQATT, CDR2 SNEGSKA (reference sequence). The CDR3 DNA reads as TGCAGTGCTAGTGTCGGTGCTACGACAGATACGCAGTATTTT. As protein: CSASVGATTDTQYF.

This clonotype turned up a few times. For the CDR3, the DNA is TGCAGCATTTATTCCCCTAATGAGCAGTTCTTC. It translates to CSIYSPNEQFF. The gene calls are TRBV29-1 and TRBJ2-1; D uncertain. The CDR3 runs to 11 residues. CDR1 SQVTM and CDR2 ANQGSEA come from the germline V gene. Deletions cut 8 bases from V and 7 bases from J, with 12 bases between.

This clonotype was counted ten times or more. The genes are TRBV7-8 and TRBJ2-5; TRBD1 is a possible D gene (6 bases). Germline lookup yields CDR1 SGHVS and CDR2 FQNEAQ. CDR3 size: 13 residues. The V end was cut by 5 bases, the J end by 4 bases, with 11 bases between. The chain's CDR3 is CASSLLQGETQYF. CDR3 DNA sequence: TGTGCCAGCAGCCTCCTACAGGGAGAGACCCAGTACTTC.